The text below deals with one TCR beta chain. Its specificity is unknown. Using immunoSEQ multiplex PCR, the repertoire was profiled, and TCRdb retains in-frame clones only, with some absent. This sample has some 80,000 clones, with roughly 80% found just once. These data belong to a study of PD-L1 blockade in urothelial cancer. For the study at large: It was at 3 weeks (second dose) and 6 weeks after treatment start that blood was analyzed. Blood samples had a median of around 140,000 T cells, tens of thousands of unique TCRs, and clonality 0.07 to 0.08.

Trimming removed 3 bases from V and 3 bases from J, with 9 bases in between. This CDR3 has 14 residues. The germline V gene has CDR1 MGHRA and CDR2 YSYEKL. Indicated time point: pretreatment peripheral blood. Pretreatment and on-treatment blood mononuclear cell samples were taken, totaling between 1 and 8 time points per patient. Whole-study results and caveats: Durable-benefit patients showed greater tumor-associated blood clone expansion at 3 weeks.

The sequence was collected from a man aged 40-49 years with urothelial cancer. This chain links TRBV4-1 with TRBJ2-1; possible D gene TRBD2, 6 bases. This material consisted of PBMCs, taken around atezolizumab (anti-PD-L1) treatment. The CDR3 sequence is CASSQGLNYNEQFF. DNA of the CDR3: TGCGCCAGCAGCCAGGGACTTAACTACAATGAGCAGTTCTTC.